These 7 T cell receptor beta chains share one sample of origin, sequenced in a study of CD8 T cells in ankylosing spondylitis. Each CDR3 protein gets one entry after TCRdb re-called the 5' RACE reads with MiXCR. The table includes about 540,000 distinct CDR3 sequences, about 12% detected once. Study conclusions and caveats: Ankylosing spondylitis blood seemed to carry a telltale TCR beta motif made of seven or eight highly homologous variants.

The antigens for these receptors are not known. Sample: blood, either unsorted or a sorted T cell fraction (not recorded which). The receptors derive from a male donor with ankylosing spondylitis.

This clonotype was found many times. The rearrangement links TRBV29-1 to TRBJ2-1, with D possibly being TRBD2 (6 bases). This CDR3 has 15 amino acids. V lost 7 bases and J lost 8, with 24 bases in between. Germline CDR1 and CDR2: SQVTM and ANQGSEA. CDR3 nucleotides: TGCAGCGACGCAACGCCGGGACTCGAAGCGTATGAGCAGTTCTTC. Protein product: CSDATPGLEAYEQFF.

In this sample, this clonotype turned up a few times. The chain employs TRBV6-5 and TRBJ1-1; D may be TRBD1 (5 bases). Germline V gene lookup returns CDR1 MNHEY and CDR2 SVGAGI. The V end lost 4 bases, the J end lost 11 bases, and 14 bases lay between the germline ends. The CDR3 spans 12 residues. The CDR3 here is CASSFTGGTAFF. The CDR3 bases are TGTGCCAGCAGTTTTACAGGCGGAACGGCTTTCTTT.

The chain combines TRBV12-3 or TRBV12-4 with TRBJ2-5, with 12 nucleotides matching TRBD2. Unmatched junction bases numbered 6, after V lost 3 bases and J lost 4 bases. The CDR3 sequence is 16 residues long. CDR3 amino acids: CASSFRLAGALETQYF. The CDR3 DNA sequence: TGTGCCAGCAGTTTCCGACTAGCGGGGGCGCTAGAGACCCAGTACTTC.

This clonotype was detected only a few times. The chain links TRBV10-1 to TRBJ1-5; TRBD1 is a possible D gene (5 bases). V was cut by 11 bases and J by 0 bases, with 20 bases left in between. Germline V lookup: CDR1 WNHNN, CDR2 SYGVQD (reference sequence). The CDR3 covers 16 residues. CDR3 protein: CAPTGWTHVSNQPQHF. As DNA, the CDR3 is TGCGCCCCCACGGGGTGGACACACGTTAGCAATCAGCCCCAGCATTTT.

This clonotype occurred a few times. V is TRBV20-1 and J is TRBJ2-4; no firm D call. The V gene lost 6 bases and the J gene lost 7 bases, with 19 bases spanning the gap. Germline values: CDR1 DFQATT, CDR2 SNEGSKA (reference sequence). CDR3 length equals 14 residues. The CDR3 sequence: CSASAPRVGNIQYF. The CDR3 bases are TGCAGTGCCTCGGCCCCCCGAGTTGGTAACATTCAGTACTTC.

The V and J genes are TRBV11-2 and TRBJ2-3; 8 positions agree with TRBD2. The germline gives CDR1 SGHAT, CDR2 FQNNGV. This CDR3 comprises 19 residues. V shed 0 bases, J shed 0 bases, and the junction held 11 bases outside the gene matches. In DNA, the CDR3 is TGTGCCAGCAGCTTAGAGGGGGCCATAGCGGGGCCTAGCACAGATACGCAGTATTTT. Translation: CASSLEGAIAGPSTDTQYF.

This clonotype showed up just a few times. The chain joins TRBV5-1 to TRBJ2-1, with D possibly matching TRBD1 (5 bases). With 3 bases removed from V and 7 bases from J, the gap between germline ends came to 17 bases. CDR1 is SGHRS and CDR2 is YFSETQ in the germline V gene. The CDR3 consists of 15 residues. The CDR3 sequence is CASSSKGLEANEQFF. Here the CDR3 DNA reads TGCGCCAGCAGCTCCAAGGGGCTAGAAGCGAATGAGCAGTTCTTC.